These T cell receptor beta chains were read from a single sample in a study of blood T cell repertoires in COVID-19. Clones were read by immunoSEQ multiplex PCR, and TCRdb kept only the in-frame ones, dropping some. This sample has tens of thousands of clones; 65% to 85% occur once, and the top ten carry about 9.1%. Sequenced: peripheral blood. These receptors all come from a man between 60 and 75 years old in a cohort sampled during active COVID-19. Each CDR3 is given with its conserved first and last residue. A D gene is named only where the DNA matches it firmly. Clone size appears in some rows only: once, few, many, or a class for an expanded clone.

D gene	V gene	clone size	CDR3 length	J gene	CDR3 DNA	CDR3 protein
NA	TRBV3-1/TRBV3-2	NA	16	TRBJ2-1	TGTGCCAGCAGCCAAGGCCGGACTATAATCCCCCATGAGCAGTTCTTC	CASSQGRTIIPHEQFF
TRBD1	TRBV5-1	NA	15	TRBJ1-5	TGCGCCAGCAGCTTCGAAGGGGGCAAGGATCAGCCCCAGCATTTT	CASSFEGGKDQPQHF
NA	TRBV15	NA	14	TRBJ2-2	TGTGCCACCAGCGCGGACACTTACACCGGGGAGCTGTTTTTT	CATSADTYTGELFF
TRBD1	TRBV3-1/TRBV3-2	NA	16	TRBJ1-2	TGTGCCAGCAGCCAAGAGGCAGGACAGGGCCGGAATGGCTACACCTTC	CASSQEAGQGRNGYTF
NA	TRBV7-8	NA	16	TRBJ2-2	TGTGCCAGCAGCTTACCCCGAACAGATAACACCGGGGAGCTGTTTTTT	CASSLPRTDNTGELFF
NA	TRBV9	NA	14	TRBJ2-7	TGTGCCAGCAGCGTAGGCCTAGCGCCGATCGAGCAGTACTTC	CASSVGLAPIEQYF
NA	TRBV3-1/TRBV3-2	NA	18	TRBJ2-2	TGTGCCAGCAGCCAAGTCCCCGGTAGGAGCGCGAACACCGGGGAGCTGTTTTTT	CASSQVPGRSANTGELFF
TRBD2	TRBV28	NA	15	TRBJ2-7	TGTGCCAGCAGTTCCATAGCGGGGGGGAACTACGAGCAGTACTTC	CASSSIAGGNYEQYF
NA	TRBV11-3	few	15	TRBJ2-2	TGTGCCAGCATCCCCAGGGGCGATCGCACCGGGGAGCTGTTTTTT	CASIPRGDRTGELFF
TRBD2	TRBV5-4	NA	17	TRBJ2-1	TGTGCCAGCAGCTCCGGGAGGACTAGCGGGGGGGAGCGAGTGCAGTTCTTC	CASSSGRTSGGERVQFF
TRBD1	TRBV24-1	NA	13	TRBJ2-7	TGTGCCACCAGCGTGACAGGGGGCTACGAGCAGTACTTC	CATSVTGGYEQYF
NA	TRBV18	few	12	TRBJ2-7	TGTGCCAGCTCACTGGCAGCCTACGAGCAGTACTTC	CASSLAAYEQYF
TRBD1	TRBV15	NA	15	TRBJ2-3	TGTGCCACCAGCAGAGGACAGGGTATTGTGGATACGCAGTATTTT	CATSRGQGIVDTQYF
NA	TRBV28	once	15	TRBJ2-1	TGTGCCAGCAGTCCTAGGAGGTCCGGATACAATGAGCAGTTCTTC	CASSPRRSGYNEQFF
NA	TRBV5-6	NA	13	TRBJ1-2	TGTGCCAGCAGCCGACTTGAAGGTGGTGGCTACACCTTC	CASSRLEGGGYTF
NA	TRBV6-2/TRBV6-3	NA	15	TRBJ2-5	TGTGCCAGCAGCGACCGGGACACCCTGGGCTGGGCCCAGTACTTC	CASSDRDTLGWAQYF
NA	TRBV6-2/TRBV6-3	once	14	TRBJ2-3	TGTGCCAGCAGCCACAATAGCGCCTCAGATACGCAGTATTTT	CASSHNSASDTQYF
TRBD2	TRBV7-2	NA	16	TRBJ2-1	TGTGCCAGCAGCTTATTTTCGACTAGCGGGAACAATGAGCAGTTCTTC	CASSLFSTSGNNEQFF
NA	TRBV15	NA	14	TRBJ2-1	TGTGCCACCAGCAGAGGACAGGTGGGCGATGAGCAGTTCTTC	CATSRGQVGDEQFF
TRBD1	TRBV6-5	NA	16	TRBJ1-1	TGTGCCAGCAGTTACAGATTGACAGGGATAAACACTGAAGCTTTCTTT	CASSYRLTGINTEAFF
TRBD2	TRBV7-8	NA	18	TRBJ2-6	TGTGCCAGCAGGTCGGGTCTTTTAGCGGGAGCAGGGGCCAACGTCCTGACTTTC	CASRSGLLAGAGANVLTF
NA	TRBV6-4	NA	16	TRBJ2-3	TGTGCCAGCAGTGCCTCTGAGGCTGGGGGCCCAGATACGCAGTATTTT	CASSASEAGGPDTQYF
NA	TRBV7-8	NA	14	TRBJ2-5	TGTGCCAGCAGCTTAGGTAGCGCCCAAGAGACCCAGTACTTC	CASSLGSAQETQYF
TRBD1	TRBV11-1	NA	13	TRBJ1-2	TGTGCCAGCAGCTCGGACAGGGGACATGGCTACACCTTC	CASSSDRGHGYTF
NA	TRBV6-4	NA	14	TRBJ2-2	TGTGCCAGCAGTGACAGGGGAGGCACCGGGGAGCTGTTTTTT	CASSDRGGTGELFF
NA	TRBV6-6	NA	14	TRBJ1-3	TGTGCCAGCAGTCAAACAGGCTCTGGAAACACCATATATTTT	CASSQTGSGNTIYF
NA	TRBV12-3/TRBV12-4	NA	13	TRBJ1-3	TGTGCCAGCACGTTCGGCTCCCGGACAGCCATATATTTT	CASTFGSRTAIYF
TRBD1	TRBV10-2	few	15	TRBJ1-3	TGCGCCAGCAGTGAACCGGGACAGGGTACGGACACCATATATTTT	CASSEPGQGTDTIYF
NA	TRBV3-1/TRBV3-2	NA	16	TRBJ2-2	TGTGCCAGCAGCCCCCGTGCGGGCGCGAACACCGGGGAGCTGTTTTTT	CASSPRAGANTGELFF
NA	TRBV28	NA	12	TRBJ2-3	TGTGCCAGCTCGGTTCCCACAGATACGCAGTATTTT	CASSVPTDTQYF
NA	TRBV28	NA	16	TRBJ1-4	TGTGCCAGCAGTTTATTTAGGGGGATTGGTGGGGAAAAACTGTTTTTT	CASSLFRGIGGEKLFF
NA	TRBV7-8	NA	13	TRBJ1-2	TGTGCCAGCAGCCGCGGGGGAGTCTATGGCTACACCTTC	CASSRGGVYGYTF
NA	TRBV20-1	NA	15	TRBJ1-5	TGCAGTGCTAGTTCAGCAGGGTGGGGAGGTCAGCCCCAGCATTTT	CSASSAGWGGQPQHF
TRBD1	TRBV6-1	once	17	TRBJ1-1	TGTGCCAGCAGTGACCCTGAGGACAGGGCTTGGAACACTGAAGCTTTCTTT	CASSDPEDRAWNTEAFF
TRBD2	TRBV4-2	NA	16	TRBJ2-7	TGTGCCAGCAGCCAAGATCTAACTAGCGGGATCTACGAGCAGTACTTC	CASSQDLTSGIYEQYF
NA	TRBV4-2	NA	16	TRBJ2-1	TGTGCCAGCAGCCAAGCGGGTCGTGTCAGGGGCAATGAGCAGTTCTTC	CASSQAGRVRGNEQFF
TRBD1	TRBV2	NA	13	TRBJ2-5	TGTGCCAGCACCTCGGACAGGGGAGAGACCCAGTACTTC	CASTSDRGETQYF
NA	TRBV10-1	NA	18	TRBJ2-7	TGCGCCAGCAGTGAGTCAAGGCCGCGGGACGGGAACTCCTACGAGCAGTACTTC	CASSESRPRDGNSYEQYF
TRBD2	TRBV9	NA	18	TRBJ2-2	TGTGCCAGCAGCGTATTACCGGGGGGAGGTTCGAACACCGGGGAGCTGTTTTTT	CASSVLPGGGSNTGELFF
NA	TRBV9	NA	14	TRBJ2-1	TGTGCCAGCAGCGTAGTGGGTCGGGACAATGAGCAGTTCTTC	CASSVVGRDNEQFF
TRBD2	TRBV3-1/TRBV3-2	once	19	TRBJ2-3	TGTGCCAGCAGCCAAGTCCGGAGCAGGACTAGCGGGAGTTTGAATACGCAGTATTTT	CASSQVRSRTSGSLNTQYF
NA	TRBV6-6	few	12	TRBJ1-2	TGTGCCAGCGTCCGGGGGTCCGGGGGCTACACCTTC	CASVRGSGGYTF
TRBD2	TRBV19	few	16	TRBJ2-2	TGTGCCAGTACCATGAGGACTAGCTCAGGCCCCGGGGAGCTGTTTTTT	CASTMRTSSGPGELFF
NA	TRBV18	NA	16	TRBJ2-7	TGTGCCAGCTCACCACCGAAGGGTAGCGTATCCTACGAGCAGTACTTC	CASSPPKGSVSYEQYF
NA	TRBV4-1	NA	15	TRBJ2-1	TGCGCCAGCAGCCAAGAGGGGAGCTCCTACAATGAGCAGTTCTTC	CASSQEGSSYNEQFF
NA	TRBV11-2	NA	14	TRBJ2-1	TGTGCCAGCAGCTTTCGCGGGAACTACAATGAGCAGTTCTTC	CASSFRGNYNEQFF
TRBD1	TRBV2	once	14	TRBJ1-1	TGTGCCAGCAGAGACAGGGGACTGAACACTGAAGCTTTCTTT	CASRDRGLNTEAFF
NA	TRBV19	NA	14	TRBJ2-2	TGTGCCAGTAGTCCGGGACAACTCACCGGGGAGCTGTTTTTT	CASSPGQLTGELFF
NA	TRBV12-3/TRBV12-4	NA	12	TRBJ2-5	TGTGCCAGCAAGACGGCGGGAGAGACCCAGTACTTC	CASKTAGETQYF
TRBD1	TRBV9	NA	16	TRBJ2-2	TGTGCCAGCAGCAAAGAAACAGGGGCGAACACCGGGGAGCTGTTTTTT	CASSKETGANTGELFF
TRBD2	TRBV15	NA	16	TRBJ2-1	TGTGCCACCAGCAGAGATAGCGGGATCTTCTACAATGAGCAGTTCTTC	CATSRDSGIFYNEQFF
NA	TRBV15	NA	16	TRBJ2-3	TGTGCCACCAGCAGAGTGGGTACGGGAGTTAGGCCAGCGCAGTATTTT	CATSRVGTGVRPAQYF
NA	TRBV5-4	few	15	TRBJ2-4	TGTGCCAGCAGCTTACAGTCTACAGCCAAAAACATTCAGTACTTC	CASSLQSTAKNIQYF